This entry lists 7 T cell receptor beta chains sequenced from one sample in a study of cytotoxic CD8 clonotypes in ibrutinib-treated CLL. TCRdb keeps only in-frame clones here, not all; method: immunoSEQ multiplex PCR. The data contain tens of thousands of clones, 57% of them seen just once; the ten biggest clones take up over 12%. The sequences come from PBMCs, collected after 12 months of ibrutinib treatment. Source of these receptors: a human donor with chronic lymphocytic leukemia.

The chain recombines TRBV11-1 with TRBJ2-5; 8 bases fit TRBD2. The CDR3 sequence is 14 residues long. Germline assignment: CDR1 SGHAT and CDR2 FQDESV (reference sequence). The ends lost 5 bases at V and 5 bases at J; junction bases unmatched: 7. The CDR3 DNA reads TGTGCCAGCAGCCCCGGACTAGCCCGCGAGACCCAGTACTTC. Protein: CASSPGLARETQYF.

In its sample, this clone was seen a few times. The chain couples TRBV30 to TRBJ1-1; D is undetermined. V lost 8 bases to trimming and J lost 2 bases, with 15 bases between them. The CDR3 is made up of 13 amino acids. Germline loops: CDR1 GTSNPN, CDR2 SVGIG (reference sequence). The CDR3 spells CAGLTGRNTEAFF. The CDR3 nucleotides are TGTGCCGGGTTAACCGGGAGAAACACTGAAGCTTTCTTT.

V and J are TRBV29-1 and TRBJ2-1; 8 bases fit TRBD1. V trimming: 4 bases; J trimming: 5 bases; junction bases outside the gene matches: 19. CDR3 length equals 18 residues. CDR1 and CDR2 from the germline V gene are SQVTM and ANQGSEA. CDR3 in DNA: TGCAGCGTTGCGGCGCCACCGTCACGGGACAGGCAAAACAATGAGCAGTTCTTC. Amino acid sequence: CSVAAPPSRDRQNNEQFF.

This sequence joins TRBV5-4 and TRBJ2-3, with D possibly being TRBD2 (6 bases). This CDR3 is 14 amino acids long. CDR1 is SGHNT, CDR2 YYREEE, per germline (reference sequence). V was shortened by 3 bases and J by 0 bases, with 8 bases between the two germline ends. The CDR3 region has the DNA TGTGCCAGCAGCTCAGGGACTAGCACAGATACGCAGTATTTT. The encoded protein is CASSSGTSTDTQYF. Supplemented by reference TRBV5-4 and TRBJ2-3, the full variable domain reads ETGVTQSPTHLIKTRGQQVTLRCSSQSGHNTVSWYQQALGQGPQFIFQYYREEENGRGNFPPRFSGLQFPNYSSELNVNALELDDSALYLCASSSGTSTDTQYFGPGTRLTVL.

The chain recombines TRBV18 with TRBJ2-3; possibly TRBD1 or TRBD2 for D (6 bases each). V lost 3 bases, J lost 0 bases, and 16 bases lay in between. CDR1 and CDR2 (germline): KGHSH, LQKENI. This CDR3 region has 17 residues. The CDR3 reads CASSPFQGSGSTDTQYF. The DNA of the CDR3 is TGTGCCAGCTCACCCTTCCAGGGGAGCGGGAGCACAGATACGCAGTATTTT.

The rearrangement links TRBV5-1 to TRBJ1-6, with D maybe TRBD1 (6 bases). V lost 2 bases and J 6 bases, leaving 12 bases between the germline ends. Germline lookup yields CDR1 SGHRS and CDR2 YFSETQ. CDR3 size: 15 residues. The CDR3 nucleotides read TGCGCCAGCAGCTTATATGACAGGCCTAATTCACCCCTCCACTTT. It specifies CASSLYDRPNSPLHF.

V and J are TRBV4-2 and TRBJ2-1; TRBD2 matches 12 bases. Trimming cost V 4 bases and J 4 bases; bases outside gene matches: 2. Germline loops: CDR1 LGHNA, CDR2 YNFKEQ. The CDR3 consists of 15 residues. The CDR3 nucleotides are TGTGCCAGCAGCCGCGGGACTAGCGGGTACAATGAGCAGTTCTTC. As protein: CASSRGTSGYNEQFF.